The rows below give T cell receptor beta chains drawn from one sample of a study of cytomegalovirus exposure and HLA in healthy donors. TCRdb's copy holds only in-frame clones and misses some; the assay was immunoSEQ multiplex PCR. In total, the table holds about 130,000 clones. The sequenced sample consisted of PBMCs. These receptors all come from a man aged 18 to 30 in good health and CMV-seronegative. Both conserved end residues are part of each CDR3. The D gene is left open where the match is weak.

D: -
V: TRBV9
J: TRBJ2-3
DNA: TGTGCCAGCAGCGTAGAAATAGCTGGAGGCACAGATACGCAGTATTTT
CDR3: CASSVEIAGGTDTQYF

D: -
V: TRBV12-5
J: TRBJ1-4
DNA: TGTGCTAGTGGTTTCTATATGCGGATTGCAACTAATGAAAAACTGTTTTTT
CDR3: CASGFYMRIATNEKLFF

D: TRBD1
V: TRBV5-1
J: TRBJ2-3
DNA: TGCGCCAGCAGCTTGGTAGGACAGGGAGATACGCAGTATTTT
CDR3: CASSLVGQGDTQYF

D: -
V: TRBV11-1
J: TRBJ1-1
DNA: TGTGCCAGCAGCTTAGATGGCGTTGGAGGAGAAGCTTTCTTT
CDR3: CASSLDGVGGEAFF

D: -
V: TRBV7-3
J: TRBJ2-3
DNA: TGTGCCAGCAGCGCCGGGACTGGATTCCCAGATACGCAGTATTTT
CDR3: CASSAGTGFPDTQYF

D: -
V: TRBV18
J: TRBJ1-1
DNA: TGTGCCAGCTCACCACCATCAATGTCGAACACTGAAGCTTTCTTT
CDR3: CASSPPSMSNTEAFF

D: -
V: TRBV14
J: TRBJ1-6
DNA: TGTGCCAGCAGCCTAAGATCCAGCTGGAGCGCCTATAATTCACCCCTCCACTTT
CDR3: CASSLRSSWSAYNSPLHF

D: -
V: TRBV5-1
J: TRBJ2-7
DNA: TGCGCCAGCAGGGAGACAGGCGTTCCTACCTACGAGCAGTACTTC
CDR3: CASRETGVPTYEQYF

D: TRBD2
V: TRBV11-2
J: TRBJ2-4
DNA: TGTGCCAGCAGCGTACGGACTAGCGGGGACAAAAACATTCAGTACTTC
CDR3: CASSVRTSGDKNIQYF

D: -
V: TRBV10-3
J: TRBJ1-3
DNA: TGTGCCATCAGTGAGTCGAAGGGGCTAGGAAACACCATATATTTT
CDR3: CAISESKGLGNTIYF

D: TRBD2
V: TRBV7-9
J: TRBJ2-5
DNA: TGTGCCAGCAGCAAACTAGCGGGAGACCAAGAGACCCAGTACTTC
CDR3: CASSKLAGDQETQYF

D: -
V: TRBV7-2
J: TRBJ2-3
DNA: TGTGCCAGCAGCTCCACATCCTATACGCAGTATTTT
CDR3: CASSSTSYTQYF

D: TRBD1
V: TRBV6-5
J: TRBJ2-7
DNA: TGTGCCAGCAGTAAACCGGGACAGGCCTACGAGCAGTACTTC
CDR3: CASSKPGQAYEQYF

D: TRBD1
V: TRBV11-3
J: TRBJ2-3
DNA: TGTGCCAGCAGCTTAGGCACTCAGGGGGCCAGCCAAGATACGCAGTATTTT
CDR3: CASSLGTQGASQDTQYF

D: -
V: TRBV29-1
J: TRBJ1-2
DNA: TGCAGCGTTGGGGGGCCCACTGGCGGCTACACCTTC
CDR3: CSVGGPTGGYTF

D: -
V: TRBV30
J: TRBJ1-5
DNA: TGTGCCTGGAGTGAAAACGGGTTTAGCAATCAGCCCCAGCATTTT
CDR3: CAWSENGFSNQPQHF

D: -
V: TRBV5-1
J: TRBJ2-5
DNA: TGCGCCAGCAGCGCAGGGGGACTGGGGAAGCAAGAGACCCAGTACTTC
CDR3: CASSAGGLGKQETQYF

D: -
V: TRBV5-1
J: TRBJ1-6
DNA: TGCGCCAGCAGCCCCGACCCGAGACCACAGCTCTCCTATAATTCACCCCTCCACTTT
CDR3: CASSPDPRPQLSYNSPLHF

D: -
V: TRBV13
J: TRBJ1-1
DNA: TGTGCCAGCACTGGCCGGGTGAACACTGAAGCTTTCTTT
CDR3: CASTGRVNTEAFF

D: -
V: TRBV7-2
J: TRBJ1-5
DNA: TGTGCCAGCAGCTTAGGTTCGGGGGAGAGGAGCAATCAGCCCCAGCATTTT
CDR3: CASSLGSGERSNQPQHF

D: -
V: TRBV7-3
J: TRBJ2-2
DNA: TGTGCCAGCAGCTTAAGGGCCAACACCGGGGAGCTGTTTTTT
CDR3: CASSLRANTGELFF

D: -
V: TRBV30
J: TRBJ2-5
DNA: TGTGCCTGGAGTGTTGGAGGGGTCATGTGGACCCAGTACTTC
CDR3: CAWSVGGVMWTQYF

D: TRBD1
V: TRBV29-1
J: TRBJ2-1
DNA: TGCAGCGGGGACGGAAGGGACAGGGTCTTC
CDR3: CSGDGRDRVF

D: -
V: TRBV11-1
J: TRBJ1-5
DNA: TGTGCCAGCAGCACCCGGGGGGAGCCCCAGCATTTT
CDR3: CASSTRGEPQHF

D: TRBD1
V: TRBV11-3
J: TRBJ1-1
DNA: TGTGCCAGCAGCTTAGGGACAGGGGAAGGCCTAAGAACTTTCTTT
CDR3: CASSLGTGEGLRTFF

D: -
V: TRBV19
J: TRBJ2-1
DNA: TGTGCCAGTAGTCCCCGCCGAGGGGGACCTTACAATGAGCAGTTCTTC
CDR3: CASSPRRGGPYNEQFF

D: -
V: TRBV25-1
J: TRBJ2-7
DNA: TGTGCCAGCAGTGGCCGGACAGGGACTAGCACGGCCGAGCAGTACTTC
CDR3: CASSGRTGTSTAEQYF

D: -
V: TRBV9
J: TRBJ2-1
DNA: TGTGCCAGCAGCGTAGTGGCAGACCGGAGCAATGAGCAGTTCTTC
CDR3: CASSVVADRSNEQFF

D: TRBD2
V: TRBV7-9
J: TRBJ2-5
DNA: TGTGCCACTCCCGGGACTAGCGGGGAGTTGGAGACCCAGTACTTC
CDR3: CATPGTSGELETQYF

D: -
V: TRBV6-1
J: TRBJ1-1
DNA: TGTGCCAGCGTCGTGGACAGCACGCCCAAAGCTTTCTTT
CDR3: CASVVDSTPKAFF

D: -
V: TRBV7-3
J: TRBJ2-1
DNA: TGTGCCAGCAGCTCAAACGCGGACTCCTCTGAGCAGTTCTTC
CDR3: CASSSNADSSEQFF

D: TRBD2
V: TRBV7-3
J: TRBJ2-2
DNA: TGTGCCAGCAGCCCGACTAGCGGGAGGGGTAACACCGGGGAGCTGTTTTTT
CDR3: CASSPTSGRGNTGELFF

D: TRBD2
V: TRBV9
J: TRBJ2-1
DNA: TGTGCCAGCAGCGTAGGTGCTAGCGGGAGGGCGGGGGAGCAGTTCTTC
CDR3: CASSVGASGRAGEQFF

D: -
V: TRBV27
J: TRBJ2-3
DNA: TGTGCCAGCAGTTTAGGGGGGGCGTCCGCAGATACGCAGTATTTT
CDR3: CASSLGGASADTQYF

D: -
V: TRBV4-3
J: TRBJ1-5
DNA: TGCGCCAGCAGCCAAGATCTCGGGGGAAGCCAGCCCCAGCATTTT
CDR3: CASSQDLGGSQPQHF

D: -
V: TRBV10-3
J: TRBJ2-6
DNA: TGTGCCACCTTCGGGGCCAACGTCCTGACTTTC
CDR3: CATFGANVLTF

D: TRBD1
V: TRBV28
J: TRBJ2-1
DNA: TGTGCCAGCAGTCTACCGGGACAGGTCAATGAGCAGTTCTTC
CDR3: CASSLPGQVNEQFF

D: -
V: TRBV28
J: TRBJ1-6
DNA: TGTGCCAGCAGGGGGGGAAGGGGCCCGTTGACACCCCTCCACTTT
CDR3: CASRGGRGPLTPLHF

D: TRBD2
V: TRBV5-5
J: TRBJ2-7
DNA: TGTGCCAGCAGCTTGAGCCTAGCGGGAGGGACGTTGTCCTACGAGCAGTACTTC
CDR3: CASSLSLAGGTLSYEQYF

D: -
V: TRBV29-1
J: TRBJ1-1
DNA: TGCAGCGTCAAAAACACTGAAGCTTTCTTT
CDR3: CSVKNTEAFF

D: TRBD2
V: TRBV11-2
J: TRBJ2-5
DNA: TGTGCCAGCAGCTTAGGGCCGGGACTAGCGAAAGAGACCCAGTACTTC
CDR3: CASSLGPGLAKETQYF

D: -
V: TRBV27
J: TRBJ1-2
DNA: TGTGCCAGCAGTTCCGACGGGAACTATGGCTACACCTTC
CDR3: CASSSDGNYGYTF